The T cell receptor beta chain under discussion was sequenced for a study of breast tumors, draining lymph nodes, adjacent tissues. Study findings and constraints: Luminal-like breast cancer showed significantly greater tumor-nontumor repertoire similarity than basal-like breast cancer did. Tumors had less TCR diversity than lymph nodes, more than nontumor tissue. Data only fit, rather than demonstrated, lymph node origin of most tumor T cells.

Ten or more counts support this clonotype. Its target is not known. Trimming at V came to 1 base and at J to 3 bases, leaving 5 bases not matched to a gene. The CDR3 loop spans 17 amino acids. Germline loops: CDR1 SGHAT, CDR2 FQNNGV. The lymph nodes were axillary draining lymph nodes from breast cancer patients. TCRdb reprocessed the multiplex PCR reads with MiXCR, giving one entry per CDR3 protein. The table lists under 250,000 distinct CDR3 sequences, about a third of them singletons. The receptor's source is a female donor with breast cancer. Some clones in this sample may be carry-over from other donors' samples. This chain uses TRBV11-2 with TRBJ2-2; the match to TRBD2 covers 10 bases. Sample: axillary lymph node tissue. The CDR3 loop is CASSLVKREGHTGELFF. The CDR3 DNA is TGTGCCAGCAGCTTAGTAAAGCGGGAGGGCCACACCGGGGAGCTGTTTTTT.